This paragraph reports one T cell receptor (beta chain). Its matching antigen is unknown. Both 60 Vbeta primers and 13 Jbeta primers went into the PCR. TCRdb's table, derived via immunoSEQ multiplex PCR, lists solely in-frame clones and lacks some. The table has some 120,000 clones, around 70% seen once. The sample belongs to a study of cytomegalovirus exposure and HLA in healthy donors. The CDR3 length is 12 residues. Germline CDR1 is SGHVS and CDR2 is FNYEAQ. Trimming took 7 bases from V and 7 from J; bases not matched to a gene: 5. Study-level findings and limits: Fewer N-insertions than the roughly 670-donor mean were reportedly shown by an Asian-associated ancestry cluster in a later analysis.

The sequence came from a woman aged 40 to 49 in good health and CMV-seropositive. The chain has TRBV7-6 and TRBJ1-2, with 8 nucleotides matching TRBD1. The material sequenced was PBMCs. CDR3 loop: CASTEDRAGYTF. CDR3 bases: TGTGCCAGCACCGAGGACAGGGCTGGCTACACCTTC.